The 8 T cell receptor beta chains presented below share a single source sample, sequenced in a study of T cell repertoires in cytomegalovirus infection. Their cognate antigens are unknown. From the reads, TCRdb called clonotypes with MiXCR, one entry per CDR3 protein. Altogether about 71,000 distinct CDR3 sequences are present, 20% to 25% being singletons, with the ten largest covering roughly 62%. Source: CD8+ T cells from cultured PBMCs, taken from culture after CMV antigen stimulation. All receptors come from a human donor in good health (CMV status not recorded). Some clones in this sample may be carry-over from other donors' samples.

This clonotype was counted between two and nine times. This chain links TRBV7-8 with TRBJ2-2, with TRBD1 as a possible D gene (6 bases). V was clipped by 2 bases and J by 6 bases, with 13 bases between them. The CDR3 extends over 15 amino acids. The germline CDR1 and CDR2 sequences are SGHVS and FQNEAQ. The chain's CDR3 is CASSLRDIESGELFF. The CDR3 nucleotides are TGTGCCAGCAGCTTACGGGACATAGAGTCCGGGGAGCTGTTTTTT. The full variable domain, with the rest looked up from reference TRBV7-8 and TRBJ2-2, is GAGVSQSPRYKVAKRGQDVALRCDPISGHVSLFWYQQALGQGPEFLTYFQNEAQLDKSGLPSDRFFAERPEGSVSTLKIQRTQQEDSAVYLCASSLRDIESGELFFGEGSRLTVL.

The sample holds many counts of this clonotype. This chain connects TRBV7-9 to TRBJ2-5; D not certain. The V gene's germline CDR1 is SEHNR and CDR2 FQNEAQ (reference sequence). V dropped 5 bases and J dropped 1 base, with 11 bases sitting between them. The CDR3 has 14 amino acids. CDR3 bases: TGTGCCAGCAGCCAAGCGCCCTTCCAAGAGACCCAGTACTTC. Translating it yields CASSQAPFQETQYF.

V and J are TRBV2 and TRBJ1-1, with 7 positions matching TRBD1. The germline CDR1 and CDR2 sequences are SNHLY and FYNNEI. CDR3 length equals 13 residues. The ends lost 4 bases at V and 4 bases at J; junction bases unmatched: 3. DNA of the CDR3: TGTGCCAGCAGTGGACAGGGTCTCACTGAAGCTTTCTTT. As protein: CASSGQGLTEAFF.

The chain has TRBV7-9 and TRBJ2-7, with a possible D match to TRBD1 (6 bases). The length of the CDR3 is 19 residues. Germline V gives CDR1 SEHNR, CDR2 FQNEAQ (reference sequence). The germline V and J ends were trimmed by 5 bases and 1 base, with 27 bases remaining between them. Here the CDR3 DNA reads TGTGCCAGCAGCCACCCTAAAAGGTTCAGGACAGAAAAGTCCTACGAGCAGTACTTC. This sequence encodes CASSHPKRFRTEKSYEQYF.

In DNA form, the CDR3 reads TGTGCCAGCAGCTTAGATTGGGTCTACGAGCAGTACTTC. Translation: CASSLDWVYEQYF. The chain links TRBV7-9 to TRBJ2-7; D gene unclear. The CDR3 loop spans 13 amino acids. The V gene lost 1 base and the J gene lost 3 bases, with 7 bases spanning the gap. Germline assignment: CDR1 SEHNR and CDR2 FQNEAQ (reference sequence).

This clonotype was detected only once. The gene calls are TRBV4-1 and TRBJ2-7; D uncertain. The CDR3 sequence is 15 residues long. Trimming removed 0 bases from V and 3 bases from J, with 12 bases in between. Germline lookup yields CDR1 MGHRA and CDR2 YSYEKL. In nucleotides, the CDR3 is TGCGCCAGCAGCCAAGATCATATACAGTTCTACGAGCAGTACTTC. This codes for CASSQDHIQFYEQYF.

This clonotype has more than one count but fewer than ten. The J gene is TRBJ2-5, the V gene TRBV7-2, with D perhaps TRBD2 (7 bases). This CDR3 spans 15 amino acids. The germline V gene encodes CDR1 SGHTA and CDR2 FQGNSA. Trimming took off 0 bases at V and 4 bases at J, with 12 bases between the two ends. The CDR3 DNA follows: TGTGCCAGCAGCTTAGCGGGGGGGCGCCGAGAGACCCAGTACTTC. Translated: CASSLAGGRRETQYF. The variable domain in full, completed from reference TRBV7-2 and TRBJ2-5, reads GAGVSQSPSNKVTEKGKDVELRCDPISGHTALYWYRQSLGQGLEFLIYFQGNSAPDKSGLPSDRFSAERTGGSVSTLTIQRTQQEDSAVYLCASSLAGGRRETQYFGPGTRLLVL.

This CDR3 is CASSSTSGAEQFF. As DNA, the CDR3 is TGTGCCAGCAGCTCGACTAGCGGGGCCGAGCAGTTCTTC. The chain uses TRBV7-3 and TRBJ2-1, with 11 bases matching TRBD2. The CDR3 has 13 amino acids. The V and J ends lost 4 bases and 10 bases, in that order; junction bases with no gene match: 3. The germline gives CDR1 SGHTA, CDR2 FQGTGA.